The 12 T cell receptor beta chains listed next were all sequenced from one sample in a study of metastatic and nonmetastatic thyroid tumors. TCRdb re-clonotyped the PCR reads through MiXCR. The sample yields about 40,000 clones, roughly 16% seen once. Among the patients, none had received any treatment before thyroid surgery. Sequencing was carried out using blood. The source is a female donor with papillary thyroid cancer or a benign thyroid nodule (not recorded which). Some clones in this sample may be carry-over from other donors' samples.

This clone was seen at least ten times. The rearrangement uses TRBV7-9 and TRBJ2-5; 9 nucleotides agree with TRBD2. CDR3 length equals 14 residues. Losses at the gene ends were 5 bases for V and 2 bases for J; bases not matched to a gene: 3. Germline CDR1 and CDR2: SEHNR and FQNEAQ (reference sequence). The CDR3 DNA sequence: TGTGCCAGCAGCCCCACTAGCGGGCAAGAGACCCAGTACTTC. It is translated as CASSPTSGQETQYF.

In this sample, this clone is medium-sized. The rearrangement links TRBV4-1 to TRBJ1-6, with 7 bases matching TRBD1. The trim removed 1 base at V and 0 bases at J, leaving 0 bases unmatched. The CDR3 extends over 16 amino acids. CDR1 is MGHRA, CDR2 YSYEKL, per germline. The DNA of the CDR3 is TGCGCCAGCAGCCAAGGGGACAGCTCCTATAATTCACCCCTCCACTTT. It yields the protein CASSQGDSSYNSPLHF.

This clone was found many times. The V and J genes are TRBV18 and TRBJ1-1; the match to TRBD1 covers 8 bases. CDR1 KGHSH and CDR2 LQKENI come from the germline V gene. This CDR3 comprises 14 residues. Germline trimming cut 4 bases from V and 4 bases from J; bases unmatched to any gene: 5. In DNA form, the CDR3 reads TGTGCCAGCTCACTAGACAGGGGTATCACTGAAGCTTTCTTT. The encoded protein is CASSLDRGITEAFF.

This clone was detected many times. The gene calls are TRBV13 and TRBJ1-2, with 10 nucleotides matching TRBD1. Per germline, CDR1 PRHDT and CDR2 FYEKMQ (reference sequence). CDR3 length equals 16 residues. V dropped 5 bases and J dropped 0; count of bases not matched to a gene: 6. The CDR3 region has the DNA TGTGCCAGCAGCCTCGGGACAGGGGTAACTAACTATGGCTACACCTTC. It codes for CASSLGTGVTNYGYTF.

To note about this clone: This may be a read error: a much more frequent sequence differs by one nucleotide. Other DNA variants within this sample encode the same CDR3. The V call is TRBV28, the J call TRBJ2-3; maybe TRBD1 (5 bases). The CDR3 extends over 13 amino acids. The V gene lost 6 bases and the J gene lost 6 bases, with 13 bases spanning the gap. Germline CDR1 and CDR2: MDHEN and SYDVKM. The CDR3 DNA reads as TGTGCCAGCAGACTGCTAGGGGTTGATACGCAGTATTTT. Its protein product is CASRLLGVDTQYF.

Many counts were recorded for this clone. The V call is TRBV5-1, the J call TRBJ2-3, with TRBD1 identical over 9 bases. Trimming cost V 4 bases and J 2 bases; bases outside gene matches: 8. Germline V gives CDR1 SGHRS, CDR2 YFSETQ. The CDR3 totals 16 residues. DNA of the CDR3: TGCGCCAGCAGCCCACCCGGGACAGGGAACACAGATACGCAGTATTTT. It yields the protein CASSPPGTGNTDTQYF.

Ten or more counts support this clone. This rearrangement joins TRBV18 to TRBJ2-1; 11 bases are a match to TRBD1. The CDR3 extends over 15 amino acids. Germline loops: CDR1 KGHSH, CDR2 LQKENI. J gave up 6 bases and V 3 bases, and 4 bases lay outside the gene matches. CDR3 region: CASSPGTGGGNEQFF. The CDR3 coding sequence is TGTGCCAGCTCACCTGGGACAGGGGGGGGCAATGAGCAGTTCTTC.

This clone was seen repeatedly, ten times or more. This chain links TRBV9 with TRBJ2-5; 9 nucleotides line up with TRBD1. Germline V gene sequence: CDR1 SGDLS, CDR2 YYNGEE. After removal of 3 bases from V and 5 bases from J, the junction contained 8 bases not matched to a gene. The CDR3 is 15 amino acids. This CDR3 reads CASSDHRGRSETQYF. The CDR3 DNA reads TGTGCCAGCAGCGATCACAGGGGGCGAAGTGAGACCCAGTACTTC.

This clone was seen many times. This chain joins TRBV7-6 and TRBJ2-3, with TRBD1 matching over 8 bases. CDR1 is SGHVS, CDR2 FNYEAQ, per germline. Trimming took 5 bases from V and 2 from J; bases not matched to a gene: 6. The CDR3 has 15 amino acids. The CDR3 loop reads CASSPRTGTTDTQYF. Written as DNA, the CDR3 is TGTGCCAGCAGCCCACGGACAGGGACCACAGATACGCAGTATTTT.

This clone was seen many times. The rearrangement uses TRBV27 and TRBJ2-1; D remains ambiguous. The length of the CDR3 is 10 residues. CDR1 is MNHEY and CDR2 is SMNVEV in the germline V gene (reference sequence). V lost 8 bases to trimming and J lost 7 bases, with 6 bases between them. The CDR3 here is CASGLNEQFF. As DNA, the CDR3 is TGTGCCAGCGGGCTAAATGAGCAGTTCTTC.

This clone was found a few times. The V and J genes are TRBV6-1 and TRBJ1-5, with a tentative D call TRBD1 (5 bases). The CDR3 has 14 amino acids. Germline V gives CDR1 MNHNS, CDR2 SASEGT. The V and J ends lost 4 bases and 3 bases respectively, with 10 bases between them. This chain's CDR3 is CASSAGFSNQPQHF. The CDR3 DNA reads as TGTGCCAGCAGTGCAGGGTTTTCCAATCAGCCCCAGCATTTT.

This clone was observed many times. The CDR3 region is CASSSLYSGAYDNEQFF. The CDR3 DNA follows: TGTGCCAGCAGTTCTCTGTACTCCGGGGCCTACGACAATGAGCAGTTCTTC. The chain uses TRBV27 and TRBJ2-1; D tentatively fits TRBD1 or TRBD2 (5 bases each). Germline values: CDR1 MNHEY, CDR2 SMNVEV (reference sequence). Trimming removed 4 bases from V and 5 bases from J, with 21 bases in between. There are 17 residues in the CDR3.